The entry below describes one TCR beta chain. The data are from a study of cytomegalovirus exposure and HLA in healthy donors. The CDR3 is 15 amino acids. V was clipped by 5 bases and J by 2 bases, with 14 bases between them. Germline CDR1 is MGHRA and CDR2 is YSYEKL. The PCR used 60 Vbeta and 13 Jbeta primers. TCRdb keeps only in-frame clones here, not all; method: immunoSEQ multiplex PCR. Here the sample spans 150,000 to 200,000 clones, under 80% being singletons. The chain recombines TRBV4-1 with TRBJ2-3; possible D gene TRBD2, 5 bases. The receptor was derived from a female donor in good health and CMV-seronegative. The sample was PBMCs. The CDR3 DNA follows: TGCGCCAGCAGCGGCGGCGGGTTCCCCACAGATACGCAGTATTTT. It codes for CASSGGGFPTDTQYF.